The 15 T cell receptor beta chains in this list originate from one sample, sequenced in a study of cytomegalovirus exposure and HLA in healthy donors. Use of 60 Vbeta and 13 Jbeta primers characterized the PCR. The protocol was immunoSEQ multiplex PCR, while the TCRdb copy is restricted to in-frame clones and leaves out a portion. There are 150,000 or so clones in the sample; roughly 84% occur only once, and approximately 2.5% lies in the top ten. Sequenced input: PBMCs. Receptors were obtained from a woman aged 18-29 years in good health and CMV-seronegative.

The CDR3 protein is CASSQEPPRGFTSTDTQYF. The CDR3 DNA sequence: TGCGCCAGCAGCCAAGAGCCCCCTCGCGGGTTTACTAGCACAGATACGCAGTATTTT. The chain uses TRBV4-3 and TRBJ2-3; the D gene is possibly TRBD2 (5 bases). This CDR3 region has 19 residues. V was cut by 0 bases and J by 0 bases, with 19 bases left in between. CDR1 LGHNA and CDR2 YSLEER come from the germline V gene.

This chain uses TRBV9 with TRBJ1-3; D is uncertain. Trimming shortened V by 0 bases and J by 0 bases, and 10 bases separated the two germline ends. The CDR3 consists of 16 residues. Germline assignment: CDR1 SGDLS and CDR2 YYNGEE. The CDR3 loop is CASSVGNENSGNTIYF. The CDR3, as DNA: TGTGCCAGCAGCGTAGGAAACGAGAACTCTGGAAACACCATATATTTT.

The chain links TRBV25-1 to TRBJ2-7; 8 nucleotides align to TRBD1. There are 16 residues in the CDR3. V lost 1 base to trimming and J lost 7 bases; unmatched junction nucleotides: 12. CDR1 and CDR2 from the germline V gene are MGHDK and SYGVNS. The CDR3 DNA is TGTGCCAGCAGTGAATGGAGGCAGGGGGCAATGCGAGAGCAGTACTTC. Amino acid sequence: CASSEWRQGAMREQYF.

The chain recombines TRBV4-3 with TRBJ1-3; D unclear. This CDR3 has 16 amino acids. Per the germline V gene, CDR1 is LGHNA and CDR2 is YSLEER. V lost 3 bases and J lost 0, with 12 bases in between. DNA of the CDR3: TGCGCCAGCAGCCACCCACTGCGGGACTCTGGAAACACCATATATTTT. Translated, it gives CASSHPLRDSGNTIYF.

The chain carries TRBV13 and TRBJ2-2; no reliable D call. The germline CDR1 and CDR2 sequences are PRHDT and FYEKMQ (reference sequence). There are 15 residues in the CDR3. Trimming stripped 5 bases from V and 2 bases from J, with 12 bases between. CDR3 sequence reads: CASSPHYYNTGELFF. As DNA, the CDR3 is TGTGCCAGCAGCCCACATTACTACAACACCGGGGAGCTGTTTTTT.

The genes are TRBV18 and TRBJ1-6; D remains unclear. The CDR3 has 15 residues. Germline V gives CDR1 KGHSH, CDR2 LQKENI. V lost 3 bases, J lost 7 bases, and 13 bases lay in between. The CDR3 spells CASSPGQAGNSPLHF. CDR3 coding DNA: TGTGCCAGCTCACCTGGGCAGGCGGGCAATTCACCCCTCCACTTT.

The V and J genes are TRBV7-2 and TRBJ2-6; D uncertain. The V and J ends lost 5 bases and 7 bases respectively, with 12 bases between them. CDR1 is SGHTA and CDR2 is FQGNSA in the germline V gene. The CDR3 consists of 14 residues. CDR3 sequence (DNA): TGTGCCAGCAGCCTGGCGTCAGGAGCCAACGTCCTGACTTTC. It codes for CASSLASGANVLTF.

V and J are TRBV19 and TRBJ1-2; 7 bases align to TRBD1. The CDR3 spans 13 residues. V shed 8 bases, J shed 6 bases, and the junction held 9 bases outside the gene matches. Germline CDR1 and CDR2: LNHDA and SQIVND (reference sequence). The CDR3 sequence is CASRETGEDGYTF. For the CDR3, the DNA is TGTGCCAGTCGAGAAACAGGGGAGGATGGCTACACCTTC.

The chain joins TRBV28 to TRBJ2-4; TRBD1 agrees at 9 bases. Germline CDR1 MDHEN, CDR2 SYDVKM. The CDR3 consists of 16 residues. The J segment lost 7 bases and the V segment lost 6 bases, leaving 13 bases of the junction unmatched. The CDR3 here is CASSSDRDRAGNIQYF. CDR3 DNA sequence: TGTGCCAGCAGCTCCGACCGGGACAGGGCGGGGAACATTCAGTACTTC. Full variable domain (outside the CDR3, taken from reference TRBV28 and TRBJ2-4): DVKVTQSSRYLVKRTGEKVFLECVQDMDHENMFWYRQDPGLGLRLIYFSYDVKMKEKGDIPEGYSVSREKKERFSLILESASTNQTSMYLCASSSDRDRAGNIQYFGAGTRLSVL.

The chain has TRBV7-2 and TRBJ1-1; D perhaps matches TRBD1 (5 bases). CDR1 and CDR2 from the germline V gene are SGHTA and FQGNSA. The V end was cut by 5 bases, the J end by 0 bases, with 19 bases between. The CDR3 totals 17 residues. The CDR3 protein is CASSPARGVHMNTEAFF. In DNA, the CDR3 is TGTGCCAGCAGCCCGGCGCGGGGGGTACACATGAACACTGAAGCTTTCTTT. The full variable domain, its missing parts supplied by reference TRBV7-2 and TRBJ1-1, is GAGVSQSPSNKVTEKGKDVELRCDPISGHTALYWYRQSLGQGLEFLIYFQGNSAPDKSGLPSDRFSAERTGGSVSTLTIQRTQQEDSAVYLCASSPARGVHMNTEAFFGQGTRLTVV.

The CDR3 nucleotides read TGCGCCAGCAGCCTTTCTATTCATTCCTACAATGAGCAGTTCTTC. Translation gives CASSLSIHSYNEQFF. This sequence joins TRBV4-3 and TRBJ2-1; D is uncertain. V lost 4 bases to trimming and J lost 1 base, with 11 bases between them. Germline-derived CDR1 and CDR2 are LGHNA and YSLEER. CDR3 length equals 15 residues.

The V gene is TRBV5-1, the J gene TRBJ2-7; 9 nucleotides match TRBD1. The CDR3 length is 15 residues. With 0 bases clipped from V and 2 bases from J, the junction kept 3 bases outside the gene matches. From germline, CDR1 is SGHRS and CDR2 YFSETQ. The CDR3 DNA is TGCGCCAGCAGCTTGGGGACAGGGGTGGCCTACGAGCAGTACTTC. It encodes CASSLGTGVAYEQYF. Complete variable domain (other parts from reference TRBV5-1 and TRBJ2-7): KAGVTQTPRYLIKTRGQQVTLSCSPISGHRSVSWYQQTPGQGLQFLFEYFSETQRNKGNFPGRFSGRQFSNSRSEMNVSTLELGDSALYLCASSLGTGVAYEQYFGPGTRLTVT.

This sequence joins TRBV28 and TRBJ1-2; possible D gene TRBD1, 6 bases. The CDR3 covers 14 residues. The V and J ends lost 3 bases and 2 bases respectively, with 10 bases between them. Germline assignment: CDR1 MDHEN and CDR2 SYDVKM. The CDR3, as DNA: TGTGCCAGCAGTTTTAGAGGGGGAAACTATGGCTACACCTTC. Its translation is CASSFRGGNYGYTF.

In this sample, this clone turned up a few times. The rearrangement uses TRBV5-4 and TRBJ1-2; 10 bases are a match to TRBD1. CDR1 is SGHNT and CDR2 is YYREEE in the germline V gene (reference sequence). V gave up 5 bases and J gave up 8 bases; unmatched junction bases: 9. The CDR3 runs 14 residues. The DNA for the CDR3 is TGTGCCAGCAGTCTTCGACAGGGGGCGATCGGCTACACCTTC. It specifies CASSLRQGAIGYTF.

J is TRBJ1-2 and V is TRBV27; D not certain. The CDR3 length is 16 residues. Germline V CDR1 and CDR2: MNHEY, SMNVEV (reference sequence). The V end lost 1 base, the J end lost 8 bases, and 20 bases lay between the germline ends. In DNA form, the CDR3 reads TGTGCCAGCAGTTTATGGGCGGGCGGGTCGATTGACGGCTACACCTTC. It translates to CASSLWAGGSIDGYTF.